One T cell receptor (beta chain) is described in this entry. The CDR3 has 17 amino acids. Germline CDR1 reads ENHRY; CDR2 reads SYGVKD. Trimming took 4 bases from V and 0 from J, leaving 18 bases between them. In the authors' methods: Amplified reference gene primers provided the basis for estimating nucleated cell counts. This table comes from immunoSEQ multiplex PCR, and its TCRdb copy is limited to in-frame clones, with some not included. The DNA gave D and trimming, while V, J and clone size come from that table. The sample yields more than 150,000 clones, approximately 91% seen once. This specimen belongs to a study of blood T cell repertoires in COVID-19. The wider study: Nucleic acid was either cDNA or gDNA, and it came from T cells, B-cell-depleted T cells, or PBMCs.

Sequencing was carried out using peripheral blood. The gene calls are TRBV10-3 and TRBJ1-1; possibly TRBD1 for D (6 bases). The sequence was collected from a man between 65 and 85 years old with active or convalescent COVID-19. In nucleotides, the CDR3 is TGTGCCATCAGTGCTCTCCCAGGACAGACGATGAACACTGAAGCTTTCTTT. Translation gives CAISALPGQTMNTEAFF.